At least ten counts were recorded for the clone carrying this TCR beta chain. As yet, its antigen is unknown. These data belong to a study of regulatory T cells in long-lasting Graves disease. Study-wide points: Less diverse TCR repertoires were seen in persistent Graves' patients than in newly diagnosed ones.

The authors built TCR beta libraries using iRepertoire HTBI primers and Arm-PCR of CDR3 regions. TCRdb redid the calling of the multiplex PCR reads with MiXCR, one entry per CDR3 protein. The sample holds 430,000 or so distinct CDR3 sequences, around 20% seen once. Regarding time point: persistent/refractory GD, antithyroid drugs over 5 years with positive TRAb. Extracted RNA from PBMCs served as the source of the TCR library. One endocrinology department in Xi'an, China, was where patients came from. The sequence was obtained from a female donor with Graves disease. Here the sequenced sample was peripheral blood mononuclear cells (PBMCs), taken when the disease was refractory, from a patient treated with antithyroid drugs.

CDR3 nucleotide sequence: TGTGCCAGCAGTTCCGGGACTAGCGGCAGGGAGCAGTACTTC. This sequence encodes CASSSGTSGREQYF. The rearrangement joins TRBV28 to TRBJ2-7; TRBD2 aligns across 11 bases. Per germline, CDR1 MDHEN and CDR2 SYDVKM. The CDR3 sequence is 14 residues long. J was trimmed by 7 bases and V by 4 bases; bases with no gene match: 6.